Shown below are 6 T cell receptor beta chains from a single sample sequenced in a study of graft-versus-host responses after intestinal transplantation. Responders (roughly 200,000, CFSE-labeled) were co-plated with roughly 200,000 irradiated, violet-dye-labeled stimulators. Repertoires were generated with immunoSEQ multiplex PCR, while TCRdb's copy carries only in-frame clones and drops some. This table holds 12,000 to 15,000 clones, around two fifths found once. The material sequenced was alloreactive CD8+ T cells from a mixed lymphocyte reaction culture, taken before intestinal transplant. Subset in this sample: CFSE-low proliferating T cells sorted from roughly six-day pre-transplant mixed lymphocyte reaction (GvH or HvG direction). The receptors shown here come from a human patient who received an intestinal transplant.

This clone was picked up a small number of times. J is TRBJ2-2 and V is TRBV4-1; tentative D call: TRBD2 (6 bases). Germline CDR1 is MGHRA and CDR2 is YSYEKL. The CDR3 consists of 14 residues. Trimming removed 4 bases from V and 2 bases from J, with 8 bases in between. CDR3 sequence: CASSLGLNTGELFF. The CDR3 DNA follows: TGCGCCAGCAGCCTCGGACTAAACACCGGGGAGCTGTTTTTT.

The table lists this clone with a few counts. This sequence joins TRBV25-1 and TRBJ1-4; weak D call: TRBD1 (5 bases). Looked up from germline, CDR1 is MGHDK and CDR2 is SYGVNS. This CDR3 contains 14 residues. The germline V and J ends were trimmed by 5 bases and 4 bases, with 11 bases remaining between them. CDR3 bases: TGTGCCAGCAGTCAGAGGGGACTTAATGAAAAACTGTTTTTT. Translated, it gives CASSQRGLNEKLFF.

This clone came up a few times. This chain uses TRBV18 with TRBJ1-3; perhaps TRBD1 as D (6 bases). This CDR3 spans 14 amino acids. The germline V and J ends were trimmed by 3 bases and 0 bases, with 6 bases remaining between them. The germline gives CDR1 KGHSH, CDR2 LQKENI. The CDR3 reads CASSPDSSGNTIYF. The CDR3 coding sequence is TGTGCCAGCTCACCGGACAGCTCTGGAAACACCATATATTTT.

This clone was found a few times. The chain joins TRBV7-6 to TRBJ2-5, with D perhaps TRBD2 (5 bases). The germline gives CDR1 SGHVS, CDR2 FNYEAQ. The V and J ends lost 4 bases and 4 bases respectively, with 13 bases between them. This CDR3 contains 14 residues. The CDR3 coding sequence is TGTGCCAGCAGCTCAAGCGGTTTGTTAGAGACCCAGTACTTC. Translation: CASSSSGLLETQYF. Together with reference TRBV7-6 and TRBJ2-5, the CDR3 gives the full variable domain: GAGVSQSPRYKVTKRGQDVALRCDPISGHVSLYWYRQALGQGPEFLTYFNYEAQQDKSGLPNDRFSAERPEGSISTLTIQRTEQRDSAMYRCASSSSGLLETQYFGPGTRLLVL.

This clone is judged medium-sized (0.01 to 0.1%). The chain carries TRBV6-1 and TRBJ2-7; possible D gene TRBD2, 6 bases. There are 13 residues in the CDR3. Germline lookup yields CDR1 MNHNS and CDR2 SASEGT. V was clipped by 3 bases and J by 3 bases, with 9 bases between them. Written as DNA, the CDR3 is TGTGCCAGCAGTGACAGGGACTTCTACGAGCAGTACTTC. Its protein is CASSDRDFYEQYF.

This sequence joins TRBV5-1 and TRBJ2-7; TRBD2 matches at 9 bases. V shed 7 bases and J 4 bases; nucleotides not matched to a gene: 12. Germline V gives CDR1 SGHRS, CDR2 YFSETQ. This CDR3 spans 15 amino acids. CDR3 region: CASALTLAGLYEQYF. In DNA form, the CDR3 reads TGCGCCAGCGCCCTAACCCTAGCGGGACTATACGAGCAGTACTTC.